Listed here are 8 T cell receptor beta chains from one sample, sequenced in a study of OX40 agonist ivuxolimab in advanced cancers. Clones were read by immunoSEQ multiplex PCR, and TCRdb kept only the in-frame ones, dropping some. The sample consists of 45,000 to 60,000 clones, 85% to 90% of them appearing once. The sample consisted of CD4+ or CD8+ T cells sorted from blood, taken in a trial of the OX40 agonist ivuxolimab. These receptor sequences come from an adult with an advanced solid tumor such as melanoma, head and neck, liver or kidney cancer.

The V call is TRBV29-1, the J call TRBJ2-6; D is unclear. Germline assignment: CDR1 SQVTM and CDR2 ANQGSEA. CDR3 length equals 14 residues. The V end lost 5 bases, the J end lost 3 bases, and 11 bases lay between the germline ends. The CDR3 DNA sequence: TGCAGCGTTTCGATTCTCGGTGGGGCCAACGTCCTGACTTTC. This translates into CSVSILGGANVLTF.

This clone has a handful of counts. V usage is TRBV4-1 and J usage is TRBJ2-1; possible D gene TRBD2, 6 bases. The CDR3 has 14 residues. CDR1 is MGHRA and CDR2 is YSYEKL in the germline V gene. Between the trimmed V and J ends, which lost 2 bases and 6 bases, there was a span of 11 bases. CDR3 nucleotide sequence: TGCGCCAGCAGCCAACCTTGGGACTCCAATGAGCAGTTCTTC. Translation gives CASSQPWDSNEQFF.

V and J are TRBV7-9 and TRBJ1-2, with a weak D call TRBD1 (6 bases). V shed 5 bases and J shed 2 bases, with 9 bases lying between them. CDR1 and CDR2 from the germline V gene are SEHNR and FQNEAQ (reference sequence). The length of the CDR3 is 13 residues. The CDR3 protein is CASSPTGNYGYTF. CDR3 DNA: TGTGCCAGCAGCCCAACAGGGAACTATGGCTACACCTTC. Full variable domain (missing parts from reference TRBV7-9 and TRBJ1-2): DTGVSQNPRHKITKRGQNVTFRCDPISEHNRLYWYRQTLGQGPEFLTYFQNEAQLEKSRLLSDRFSAERPKGSFSTLEIQRTEQGDSAMYLCASSPTGNYGYTFGSGTRLTVV.

This chain joins TRBV6-1 and TRBJ2-5; 8 nucleotides match TRBD1. The junction had 6 bases not matched to a gene; V was cut back by 7 bases and J by 5 bases. CDR3 size: 13 residues. The germline V gene has CDR1 MNHNS and CDR2 SASEGT. The CDR3 nucleotides read TGTGCCAGCACCCTGGACAGGGACGAGACCCAGTACTTC. Its translation is CASTLDRDETQYF.

This chain uses TRBV29-1 with TRBJ1-1, with D possibly being TRBD1 (6 bases). This CDR3 contains 16 residues. V lost 0 bases to trimming and J lost 5 bases, with 19 bases between them. The germline V gene has CDR1 SQVTM and CDR2 ANQGSEA. The DNA of the CDR3 is TGCAGCGTTGAAGAGTCCTCCCCCCCTCAGGGGACTGAAGCTTTCTTT. It is translated as CSVEESSPPQGTEAFF.

This chain uses TRBV30 with TRBJ2-3; 8 bases map to TRBD2. Germline CDR1 reads GTSNPN; CDR2 reads SVGIG (reference sequence). V trimming: 3 bases; J trimming: 1 base; junction bases outside the gene matches: 3. The CDR3 runs to 14 residues. CDR3 coding DNA: TGTGCCTGGAGCGCGCGGGGGGGCACAGATACGCAGTATTTT. Translation gives CAWSARGGTDTQYF.

The chain is built from TRBV4-1 and TRBJ1-5, with D uncertain. Per the germline V gene, CDR1 is MGHRA and CDR2 is YSYEKL. V lost 0 bases to trimming and J lost 6 bases, with 9 bases between them. The CDR3 is made up of 14 amino acids. CDR3 region: CASSQDRSSQPQHF. CDR3 in DNA: TGCGCCAGCAGCCAAGATAGGTCGAGTCAGCCCCAGCATTTT.

The rearrangement uses TRBV5-6 and TRBJ2-1; 10 nucleotides agree with TRBD1. Unmatched junction bases numbered 6, after V lost 2 bases and J lost 4 bases. Per germline, CDR1 SGHDT and CDR2 YYEEEE. The CDR3 contains 16 residues. The CDR3 nucleotides are TGTGCCAGCAGCTTATACGACAGGGGGCATTACAATGAGCAGTTCTTC. Amino acids: CASSLYDRGHYNEQFF.